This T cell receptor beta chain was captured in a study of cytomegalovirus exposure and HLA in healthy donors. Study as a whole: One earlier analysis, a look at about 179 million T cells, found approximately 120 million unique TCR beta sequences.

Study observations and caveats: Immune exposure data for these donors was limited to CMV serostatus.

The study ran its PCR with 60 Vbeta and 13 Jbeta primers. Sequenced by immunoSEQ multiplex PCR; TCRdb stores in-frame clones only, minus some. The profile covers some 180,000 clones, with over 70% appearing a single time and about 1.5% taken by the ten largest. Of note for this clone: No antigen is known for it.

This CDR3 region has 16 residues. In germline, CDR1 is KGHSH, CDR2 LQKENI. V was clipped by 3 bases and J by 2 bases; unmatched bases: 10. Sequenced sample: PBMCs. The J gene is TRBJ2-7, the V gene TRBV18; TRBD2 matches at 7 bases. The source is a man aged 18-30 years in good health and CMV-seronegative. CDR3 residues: CASSPKGLVLAYEQYF. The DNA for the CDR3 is TGTGCCAGCTCACCGAAAGGACTAGTCCTCGCCTACGAGCAGTACTTC.